This T cell receptor (beta chain) is drawn from a study of response to subunit inactivated influenza vaccine. Germline CDR1 is LNHNV and CDR2 is YYDKDF (reference sequence). The V and J ends lost 0 bases and 6 bases, in that order; junction bases with no gene match: 9. CDR3 length: 16 residues. TCRdb re-derived calls from the RT-PCR reads in MiXCR, one entry per CDR3 protein. The table lists roughly 700,000 distinct CDR3 sequences, 11% to 15% of them singletons. Broader study findings: Few new T cells, the authors suggested, are recruited by each seasonal influenza vaccination.

This clonotype was found a few times. Its cognate antigen is unknown. The sequence was collected from a man aged 45 to 65 who received an inactivated influenza vaccine. This rearrangement joins TRBV15 to TRBJ2-7; 9 nucleotides agree with TRBD2. The source material was PBMCs from blood, sampled 14 to 15 days before vaccination. The CDR3 coding sequence is TGTGCCACCAGCAGAGATCAGCGGGGGGCCCTCCGCGAGCAGTACTTC. It encodes CATSRDQRGALREQYF.